Presented here are 14 T cell receptor beta chains from one specimen sequenced in a study of T cells expressing NK-cell markers. After re-calling the 5' RACE reads, TCRdb lists one entry per CDR3 protein, DNA absent. The sample has approximately 150,000 distinct CDR3 sequences. Sequenced material: blood T cells: a sorted CD56 or NKG2C T cell subset, CD4+ or CD8+ T cells, or bulk PBMC T cells (not recorded which). The receptors come from a woman aged 18-70 years in good health.

The chain is built from TRBV5-1 and TRBJ1-4. Germline CDR1 is SGHRS and CDR2 is YFSETQ. This CDR3 spans 17 amino acids. The CDR3 loop reads CASSLGPTDTTNEKLFF.

V is TRBV5-1 and J is TRBJ1-1; lacking DNA, the TRBD1 call made by TCRdb goes unchecked. This CDR3 has 16 amino acids. Germline values: CDR1 SGHRS, CDR2 YFSETQ. The CDR3: CASSLYLDSPNTEAFF.

The gene calls are TRBV7-2 and TRBJ1-2; no DNA is available, so the TRBD1 call from TCRdb remains unchecked. This CDR3 is 15 amino acids long. From germline, CDR1 is SGHTA and CDR2 FQGNSA. The CDR3 loop reads CASSSQTGTYYGYTF.

This chain uses TRBV13 with TRBJ2-7; there is no DNA to check the TCRdb D call of TRBD2. Germline CDR1 reads PRHDT; CDR2 reads FYEKMQ (reference sequence). This CDR3 has 15 amino acids. The CDR3 is CASSSKAGTPYEQYF.

The V gene is TRBV6-5, the J gene TRBJ1-2; TCRdb returns TRBD1, unconfirmable since there is no DNA. Germline lookup yields CDR1 MNHEY and CDR2 SVGAGI. This CDR3 has 16 residues. CDR3 in amino acids: CASSYSTPGQVYGYTF.

The chain links TRBV5-1 to TRBJ2-7; TCRdb gives TRBD1 as the D gene, but with no DNA this cannot be confirmed. This CDR3 contains 16 residues. The germline gives CDR1 SGHRS, CDR2 YFSETQ. The chain's CDR3 is CASSPGAGQISYEQYF.

This chain joins TRBV5-1 and TRBJ1-1; TCRdb indicates TRBD1, and absent DNA this call remains unverified. Looked up from germline, CDR1 is SGHRS and CDR2 is YFSETQ. The CDR3 has 12 residues. CDR3 residues: CASRDRAVEAFF.

This rearrangement joins TRBV5-1 to TRBJ1-3; the D gene TCRdb calls, TRBD1, cannot be checked with no DNA. This CDR3 is 16 amino acids long. Germline CDR1 reads SGHRS; CDR2 reads YFSETQ. CDR3 sequence: CASSLGGAQIGNTIYF.

The rearrangement links TRBV9 to TRBJ2-3; TCRdb's D call of TRBD2 is untestable without DNA. Germline V lookup: CDR1 SGDLS, CDR2 YYNGEE. The CDR3 length is 15 residues. Here the CDR3 reads CASSANGGGADTQYF.

This chain links TRBV2 with TRBJ2-5; TCRdb's D call, TRBD2, is unchecked because there is no DNA. CDR1 and CDR2 from the germline V gene are SNHLY and FYNNEI. The length of the CDR3 is 13 residues. The CDR3 region is CASSRREEETQYF.

The chain couples TRBV5-1 to TRBJ2-7; the TCRdb call, TRBD2, lacks DNA for checking. CDR3 length: 14 residues. The germline V gene has CDR1 SGHRS and CDR2 YFSETQ. The CDR3: CASTNMLAGVEQYF.

This chain connects TRBV5-1 to TRBJ2-1. Germline CDR1 SGHRS, CDR2 YFSETQ. This CDR3 spans 14 amino acids. This CDR3 reads CASSLAVYYNEQFF.

V gene TRBV20-1 combines with J gene TRBJ1-5. CDR3 size: 13 residues. CDR1 and CDR2 from the germline V gene are DFQATT and SNEGSKA (reference sequence). The CDR3 protein is CSASPSPRQPQHF.

CDR3 loop: CASRPTSVGTPDTQYF. V usage is TRBV28 and J usage is TRBJ2-3; there is no DNA to check the TCRdb D call of TRBD2. This CDR3 region has 16 residues. CDR1 and CDR2 (germline): MDHEN, SYDVKM. Filled out from reference TRBV28 and TRBJ2-3, the complete variable domain reads DVKVTQSSRYLVKRTGEKVFLECVQDMDHENMFWYRQDPGLGLRLIYFSYDVKMKEKGDIPEGYSVSREKKERFSLILESASTNQTSMYLCASRPTSVGTPDTQYFGPGTRLTVL.